Below, 31 T cell receptor beta chains from the same sample are listed, as sequenced in a study of blood T cell repertoires in COVID-19. Using immunoSEQ multiplex PCR, the repertoire was profiled, and TCRdb retains in-frame clones only, with some absent. The sample carries roughly 300,000 clones, 87% recorded once. Material for sequencing was PBMCs or T cells enriched from blood (not recorded which). All receptors come from a woman under 40 who had recovered from COVID-19.

J is TRBJ1-1 and V is TRBV7-3; 7 nucleotides align to TRBD1. Germline-derived CDR1 and CDR2 are SGHTA and FQGTGA. This CDR3 has 13 amino acids. With V trimmed by 3 bases and J by 8 bases, 6 bases remained unmatched. The DNA of the CDR3 is TGTGCCAGCAGCTTTAGGGAGGACAGGGAAGCTTTCTTT. This sequence encodes CASSFREDREAFF.

The chain combines TRBV27 with TRBJ1-2; weak D call: TRBD1 (6 bases). The germline CDR1 and CDR2 sequences are MNHEY and SMNVEV (reference sequence). This CDR3 is built from 14 residues. V dropped 7 bases and J dropped 5 bases, with 17 bases sitting between them. CDR3 region: CASNVRQDLYGYTF. The CDR3 nucleotides are TGTGCCAGCAACGTCCGACAGGACCTGTATGGCTACACCTTC.

This chain joins TRBV19 and TRBJ2-6, with 8 nucleotides matching TRBD1. CDR3 length: 15 amino acids. Trimming at V came to 8 bases and at J to 4 bases, leaving 7 bases not matched to a gene. CDR1 and CDR2 from the germline V gene are LNHDA and SQIVND (reference sequence). The CDR3 bases are TGTGCCAGTGCTCAGGGGGCTTTCGGGGCCAACGTCCTGACTTTC. Amino acid sequence: CASAQGAFGANVLTF.

This sequence joins TRBV19 and TRBJ2-2; D is perhaps TRBD1 (5 bases). The V gene lost 8 bases and the J gene lost 3 bases, with 10 bases spanning the gap. Germline assignment: CDR1 LNHDA and CDR2 SQIVND (reference sequence). The CDR3 has 13 residues. The CDR3 DNA follows: TGTGCCAGTGTGGACAAGCACACCGGGGAGCTGTTTTTT. It encodes CASVDKHTGELFF.

This CDR3 is CASSPTGEGWQNIQYF. The CDR3 bases are TGTGCCAGCAGCCCTACTGGGGAGGGTTGGCAAAACATTCAGTACTTC. V and J are TRBV9 and TRBJ2-4; TRBD2 aligns across 7 bases. Germline-derived CDR1 and CDR2 are SGDLS and YYNGEE. The CDR3 totals 16 residues. V shed 4 bases and J 5 bases; nucleotides not matched to a gene: 12.

A word on this clone: The junction does not match germline at one end; this may be a read error. The J gene is TRBJ2-2, the V gene TRBV7-7; tentatively, D is TRBD2 (5 bases). The CDR3 has 15 residues. Germline V CDR1 and CDR2: SSHAT, FNYEAQ (reference sequence). The chain's CDR3 is CASSLDGINTGELFF. For the CDR3, the DNA is TGTGCTAGCAGCTTAGACGGGATAAACACCGGGGAGCTGTTTTTT. The full variable domain, rest sourced from reference TRBV7-7 and TRBJ2-2, is GAGVSQSPRYKVTKRGQDVTLRCDPISSHATLYWYQQALGQGPEFLTYFNYEAQPDKSGLPSDRFSAERPEGSISTLTIQRTEQRDSAMYRCASSLDGINTGELFFGEGSRLTVL.

A word on this clone: Compared with germline, one end of the junction differs, possibly owing to a read error. The chain recombines TRBV7-7 with TRBJ2-3, with 9 bases matching TRBD2. Germline CDR1 SSHAT, CDR2 FNYEAQ (reference sequence). CDR3 size: 16 residues. The CDR3 DNA is TGTGCTAGCAGCTTGGGGACTAGCCAGAGCACAGATACGCAGTATTTT. This encodes CASSLGTSQSTDTQYF.

The chain carries TRBV19 and TRBJ1-1, with a tentative D call TRBD1 (6 bases). V was trimmed by 7 bases and J by 1 base, leaving 25 bases between them. Germline assignment: CDR1 LNHDA and CDR2 SQIVND (reference sequence). The CDR3 contains 18 residues. The CDR3 reads CASILGHLAPGRNTEAFF. In DNA, the CDR3 is TGTGCCAGTATTTTGGGACATCTCGCCCCAGGGAGGAACACTGAAGCTTTCTTT. The full variable domain, completed using reference TRBV19 and TRBJ1-1, is DGGITQSPKYLFRKEGQNVTLSCEQNLNHDAMYWYRQDPGQGLRLIYYSQIVNDFQKGDIAEGYSVSREKKESFPLTVTSAQKNPTAFYLCASILGHLAPGRNTEAFFGQGTRLTVV.

This clone has only a few counts. The CDR3 DNA reads as TGTGCCAGCAGCCAAAATGGGCCAGCAGGGTCTAGGACAGATACGCAGTATTTT. Translating gives CASSQNGPAGSRTDTQYF. The chain has TRBV3-1 (or the pseudogene TRBV3-2) and TRBJ2-3; maybe TRBD1 (5 bases). Germline lookup yields CDR1 LGHDT and CDR2 YNNKEL (reference sequence). This CDR3 has 18 amino acids. Trimming stripped 2 bases from V and 3 bases from J, with 21 bases between.

The chain is built from TRBV2 and TRBJ1-5; 8 nucleotides agree with TRBD1. Germline CDR1 SNHLY, CDR2 FYNNEI. V shed 5 bases and J 4 bases; nucleotides not matched to a gene: 7. CDR3 length: 15 residues. The DNA for the CDR3 is TGTGCCAGCAGTAGGACAGGGAACGATAATCAGCCCCAGCATTTT. Protein: CASSRTGNDNQPQHF.

The chain recombines TRBV30 with TRBJ2-7; 7 nucleotides match TRBD2. The V segment lost 0 bases and the J segment 1 base; nucleotides outside the gene matches: 3. The CDR3 has 14 residues. CDR1 GTSNPN and CDR2 SVGIG come from the germline V gene (reference sequence). CDR3 DNA: TGTGCCTGGAGTGTCGGGGGGAATTCCTACGAGCAGTACTTC. This encodes CAWSVGGNSYEQYF.

This chain links TRBV7-8 with TRBJ2-7; 8 bases agree with TRBD1. Germline lookup yields CDR1 SGHVS and CDR2 FQNEAQ. The CDR3 contains 18 residues. V lost 5 bases to trimming and J lost 0 bases; unmatched junction nucleotides: 15. The CDR3 sequence is CASSLTGAGWTGSYEQYF. CDR3 in DNA: TGTGCCAGCAGCCTGACAGGGGCAGGCTGGACAGGCTCCTACGAGCAGTACTTC.

The chain links TRBV6-2 or TRBV6-3 to TRBJ1-1, with a weak D call TRBD1 (5 bases). This CDR3 is 14 amino acids long. V shed 0 bases and J shed 4 bases, with 9 bases lying between them. Germline V gene lookup returns CDR1 MNHEY and CDR2 SVGEGT. CDR3 nucleotide sequence: TGTGCCAGCAGTTACTCGCCTGGGGCCACTGAAGCTTTCTTT. This sequence encodes CASSYSPGATEAFF.

The chain is built from TRBV7-2 and TRBJ1-5, with D perhaps matching TRBD1 (6 bases). The ends were cut back, 0 bases at V and 7 bases at J, with 13 bases in the middle. This CDR3 comprises 15 residues. Germline CDR1 SGHTA, CDR2 FQGNSA. The CDR3: CASSLAGTIDQPQHF. In DNA, the CDR3 is TGTGCCAGCAGCTTAGCGGGGACAATCGACCAGCCCCAGCATTTT.

The CDR3 DNA is TGTGCCAGCAGCCAACACCGGGACAGGGGAGGGGAGCGTAGCTATGGCTACACCTTC. Amino acids: CASSQHRDRGGERSYGYTF. J is TRBJ1-2 and V is TRBV4-2; 10 nucleotides agree with TRBD1. Trimming took 2 bases from V and 4 from J; bases not matched to a gene: 16. The CDR3 has 19 amino acids. Germline CDR1 and CDR2: LGHNA and YNFKEQ.

V and J are TRBV7-3 and TRBJ1-1; 8 bases match TRBD1. The V and J ends lost 4 bases and 2 bases, in that order; junction bases with no gene match: 3. Germline CDR1 and CDR2: SGHTA and FQGTGA. This CDR3 is built from 14 residues. The CDR3 DNA reads as TGTGCCAGCAGCTCCGGACAGGGAAACACTGAAGCTTTCTTT. Protein: CASSSGQGNTEAFF.

This clone was recorded only once. The chain recombines TRBV7-9 with TRBJ1-4, with 9 nucleotides matching TRBD1. Germline V lookup: CDR1 SEHNR, CDR2 FQNEAQ (reference sequence). CDR3 length: 14 amino acids. The V gene end was trimmed by 3 bases and the J gene end by 8 bases; junction bases not matched to a gene: 4. This chain's CDR3 is CASSLDRGGEKLFF. The CDR3 DNA reads as TGTGCCAGCAGCTTGGACAGGGGTGGGGAAAAACTGTTTTTT. Full variable domain (remainder filled in from reference TRBV7-9 and TRBJ1-4): DTGVSQNPRHKITKRGQNVTFRCDPISEHNRLYWYRQTLGQGPEFLTYFQNEAQLEKSRLLSDRFSAERPKGSFSTLEIQRTEQGDSAMYLCASSLDRGGEKLFFGSGTQLSVL.

The CDR3 sequence: CASSQYLRQGNEQYF. The CDR3 DNA reads as TGTGCCAGCAGCCAATACCTTAGACAGGGAAACGAGCAGTACTTC. This chain uses TRBV27 with TRBJ2-7, with TRBD1 matching over 7 bases. The CDR3 extends over 15 amino acids. Losses at the gene ends were 6 bases for V and 5 bases for J; bases not matched to a gene: 13. Germline loops: CDR1 MNHEY, CDR2 SMNVEV (reference sequence).

The chain couples TRBV19 to TRBJ2-2; no clear D gene. The germline V gene encodes CDR1 LNHDA and CDR2 SQIVND (reference sequence). Trimming left V 4 bases short and J 0 bases short, with 6 bases between. CDR3 length: 14 amino acids. CDR3 region: CASSKITNTGELFF. The CDR3 DNA reads TGTGCCAGTAGTAAAATAACGAACACCGGGGAGCTGTTTTTT.

A remark on this clone: This specimen includes other DNA sequences encoding the same CDR3. CDR3 nucleotide sequence: TGTGCCAGCAGTTACTCTGCGGGGGGGACTGAAGCTTTCTTT. This codes for CASSYSAGGTEAFF. The rearrangement uses TRBV6-2 or TRBV6-3 and TRBJ1-1; D might be TRBD1 (5 bases). The germline CDR1 and CDR2 sequences are MNHEY and SVGEGT. V lost 0 bases, J lost 5 bases, and 10 bases lay in between. This CDR3 has 14 amino acids.

The rearrangement uses TRBV11-2 and TRBJ2-2, with unresolved D. V was trimmed by 2 bases and J by 2 bases, leaving 9 bases between them. CDR3 size: 15 residues. Germline V gene sequence: CDR1 SGHAT, CDR2 FQNNGV. CDR3 sequence reads: CASSLQQINTGELFF. CDR3 nucleotides: TGTGCCAGCAGCTTACAACAGATAAACACCGGGGAGCTGTTTTTT.

The chain carries TRBV12-5 and TRBJ1-1; D unclear. Germline CDR1 LGHNT, CDR2 FRNRAP. CDR3 size: 13 residues. V lost 5 bases to trimming and J lost 1 base, with 8 bases between them. The DNA of the CDR3 is TGTGCTAGTGGTACTACAAGGAACACTGAAGCTTTCTTT. This encodes CASGTTRNTEAFF.

The rearrangement joins TRBV6-1 to TRBJ2-7; tentatively, D is TRBD1 (5 bases). Trimming pared 3 bases from V and 0 bases from J, leaving 6 bases between. The germline gives CDR1 MNHNS, CDR2 SASEGT. The CDR3 consists of 13 residues. The CDR3 sequence is CASSETVSYEQYF. CDR3 in DNA: TGTGCCAGCAGTGAGACAGTCTCCTACGAGCAGTACTTC.

This chain connects TRBV25-1 to TRBJ1-2; no firm D call. Germline-derived CDR1 and CDR2 are MGHDK and SYGVNS. Between the trimmed V and J ends, which lost 6 bases and 2 bases, there was a span of 10 bases. This CDR3 has 13 amino acids. The CDR3 sequence is CASRKNLNYGYTF. CDR3 nucleotides: TGTGCCAGCAGGAAGAACCTAAACTATGGCTACACCTTC.

In this sample, this clone turned up a few times. The V and J genes are TRBV21-1 and TRBJ1-2; the table assigns TRBD1, which was not confirmed against the DNA. TRBV21-1 is a pseudogene segment. The CDR3 runs to 15 residues. DNA of the CDR3: TGTGCCAGCAGCTACCCGGGACAGGGGAACTATGGCTACACCTTC. It specifies CASSYPGQGNYGYTF.

The V call is TRBV2, the J call TRBJ1-6; possibly TRBD1 for D (6 bases). Germline V gene lookup returns CDR1 SNHLY and CDR2 FYNNEI. V was shortened by 10 bases and J by 4 bases, with 8 bases between the two germline ends. This CDR3 is built from 12 residues. CDR3 residues: CATRGYNSPLHF. CDR3 coding DNA: TGTGCCACAAGGGGGTATAATTCACCCCTCCACTTT. Supplemented by reference TRBV2 and TRBJ1-6, the full variable domain reads EPEVTQTPSHQVTQMGQEVILRCVPISNHLYFYWYRQILGQKVEFLVSFYNNEISEKSEIFDDQFSVERPDGSNFTLKIRSTKLEDSAMYFCATRGYNSPLHFGNGTRLTVT.

This clone turned up a few times. This rearrangement joins TRBV9 to TRBJ1-1, with a weak D call TRBD1 (6 bases). The CDR3 length is 14 residues. Germline-derived CDR1 and CDR2 are SGDLS and YYNGEE. V lost 3 bases and J 1 base, leaving 10 bases between the germline ends. Here the CDR3 reads CASSATGWNTEAFF. CDR3 DNA sequence: TGTGCCAGCAGCGCCACAGGGTGGAACACTGAAGCTTTCTTT.

CDR3 region: CSASDGLNSNQPQHF. The CDR3 nucleotides read TGCAGTGCTAGTGACGGACTAAATAGCAATCAGCCCCAGCATTTT. The chain links TRBV20-1 to TRBJ1-5, with D unclear. V dropped 3 bases and J dropped 0 bases, with 12 bases sitting between them. The CDR3 runs to 15 residues. Looked up from germline, CDR1 is DFQATT and CDR2 is SNEGSKA (reference sequence).

The rearrangement links TRBV6-5 to TRBJ2-7; D is ambiguous. The CDR3 sequence is 12 residues long. V was trimmed by 7 bases and J by 6 bases, leaving 13 bases between them. In germline, CDR1 is MNHEY, CDR2 SVGAGI. The CDR3 reads CASTRAGGEQYF. The CDR3 DNA reads TGTGCCAGCACCCGCGCCGGCGGCGAGCAGTACTTC.

This clone has more than one count but fewer than ten. The rearrangement links TRBV4-2 to TRBJ1-2, with a possible D match to TRBD1 (5 bases). The germline CDR1 and CDR2 sequences are LGHNA and YNFKEQ. This CDR3 contains 16 residues. Trimming removed 0 bases at V and 0 bases at J, with 11 bases between. The CDR3 DNA reads as TGTGCCAGCAGCCAAGATCGCAGGGCTCCTAACTATGGCTACACCTTC. It translates to CASSQDRRAPNYGYTF.

The chain is built from TRBV9 and TRBJ2-3; D remains unclear. The V gene's germline CDR1 is SGDLS and CDR2 YYNGEE. The V end lost 0 bases, the J end lost 2 bases, and 10 bases lay between the germline ends. This CDR3 has 15 amino acids. The CDR3 protein is CASSVGAGTTDTQYF. In nucleotides, the CDR3 is TGTGCCAGCAGCGTAGGGGCAGGAACCACAGATACGCAGTATTTT.